This paragraph covers one T cell receptor (beta chain) sequence. No cognate antigen has been identified for it. Base qualities are not recorded, but no much larger clone differs from it by a single base. The CDR3 has 14 amino acids, counting the end cysteine and phenylalanine. The CDR3 DNA has 42 bases and is translated from base 1. The V and J ends are trimmed by 0 bases and 7 bases, leaving 11 bases between them. CDR1 is given as SGDLS and CDR2 as YYNGEE, both from the germline V gene. This sample is drawn from a study of regulatory and conventional T cells in breast cancer (dated by TCRdb to the mid-2010s). Library generation was performed with PCR. For sequencing, a 454 GS FLX Titanium was employed. The raw public data were reprocessed by TCRdb itself: fastp quality trimming at Q25, MiXCR clonotype calling, in-frame beta chains only. When rows share a CDR3 protein, they turn into one entry using the most common DNA and genes. For this sample there are roughly 600 distinct CDR3 sequences; 51% appear just once. In total, the top ten clones hold approximately 15% of the sample.

The clonotype comes from a female donor with breast cancer. Specimen: conventional T cells from blood. The sequence joins TRBV9 to TRBJ1-3, with TRBD1 as a weak D call on 5 bases. The CDR3 sequence is CASSVDPGTNTIYF. The DNA sequence reads TGTGCCAGCAGCGTAGATCCGGGGACGAACACCATATATTTT.